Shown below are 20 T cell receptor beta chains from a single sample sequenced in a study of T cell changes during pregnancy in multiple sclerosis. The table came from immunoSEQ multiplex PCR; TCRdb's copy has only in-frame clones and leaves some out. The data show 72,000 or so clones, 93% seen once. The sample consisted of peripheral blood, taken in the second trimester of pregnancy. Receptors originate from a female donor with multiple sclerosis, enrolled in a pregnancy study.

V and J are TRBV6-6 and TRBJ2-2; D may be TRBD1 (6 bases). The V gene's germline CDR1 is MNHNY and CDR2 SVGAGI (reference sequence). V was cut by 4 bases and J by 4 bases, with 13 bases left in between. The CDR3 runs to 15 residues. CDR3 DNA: TGTGCCAGCAGTTTACTCAGGGGTAGCACCGGGGAGCTGTTTTTT. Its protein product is CASSLLRGSTGELFF.

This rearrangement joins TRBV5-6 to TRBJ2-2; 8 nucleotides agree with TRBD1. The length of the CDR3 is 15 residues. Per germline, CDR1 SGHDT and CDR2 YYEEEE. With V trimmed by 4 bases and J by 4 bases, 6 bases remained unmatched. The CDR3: CASSQQGVSTGELFF. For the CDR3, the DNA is TGTGCCAGCAGCCAACAGGGGGTTAGCACCGGGGAGCTGTTTTTT.

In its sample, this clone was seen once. CDR3 nucleotide sequence: TGTGCCAGCTCACCACAAGTTGCTTCACAGGGTGGAAACACCATATATTTT. Its translation is CASSPQVASQGGNTIYF. The rearrangement joins TRBV18 to TRBJ1-3, with D maybe TRBD1 (6 bases). V lost 1 base, J lost 3 bases, and 16 bases lay in between. CDR3 size: 17 residues. Per germline, CDR1 KGHSH and CDR2 LQKENI.

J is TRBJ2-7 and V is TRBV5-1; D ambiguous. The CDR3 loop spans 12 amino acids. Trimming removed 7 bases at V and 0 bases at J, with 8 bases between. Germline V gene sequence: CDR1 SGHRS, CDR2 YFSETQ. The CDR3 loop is CASSAGSYEQYF. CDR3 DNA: TGCGCCAGCTCGGCAGGCTCCTACGAGCAGTACTTC.

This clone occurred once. CDR3 DNA sequence: TGTGCCAGCTCACCACTTCCAGGGGTGGACTCGCCCCAGCATTTT. Protein: CASSPLPGVDSPQHF. The chain recombines TRBV18 with TRBJ1-5, with D maybe TRBD1 (6 bases). Germline loops: CDR1 KGHSH, CDR2 LQKENI. Trimming took 1 base from V and 9 from J, leaving 16 bases between them. The CDR3 covers 15 residues.

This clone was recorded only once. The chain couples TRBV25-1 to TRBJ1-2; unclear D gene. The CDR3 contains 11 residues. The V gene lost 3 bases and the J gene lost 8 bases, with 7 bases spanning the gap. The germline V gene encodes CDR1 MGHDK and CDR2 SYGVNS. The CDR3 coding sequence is TGTGCCAGCAGTGAGTCGCGAGGCTACACCTTC. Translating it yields CASSESRGYTF.

The CDR3 protein is CASSLVGGEQFF. The CDR3 coding sequence is TGTGCCAGCAGCTTAGTAGGGGGAGAGCAGTTCTTC. This chain joins TRBV11-2 and TRBJ2-1, with D maybe TRBD1 (6 bases). This CDR3 comprises 12 residues. The germline gives CDR1 SGHAT, CDR2 FQNNGV. Trimming removed 1 base at V and 10 bases at J, with 8 bases between. Based on the CDR3 plus reference TRBV11-2 and TRBJ2-1, the full variable domain is EAGVAQSPRYKIIEKRQSVAFWCNPISGHATLYWYQQILGQGPKLLIQFQNNGVVDDSQLPKDRFSAERLKGVDSTLKIQPAKLEDSAVYLCASSLVGGEQFFGPGTRLTVL.

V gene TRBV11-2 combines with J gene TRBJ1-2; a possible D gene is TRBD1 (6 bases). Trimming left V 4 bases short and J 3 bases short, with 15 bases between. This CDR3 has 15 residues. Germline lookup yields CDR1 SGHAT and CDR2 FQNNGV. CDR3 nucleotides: TGTGCCAGCAGCTCCAGGGGAAGGAAGGACTATGGCTACACCTTC. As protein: CASSSRGRKDYGYTF.

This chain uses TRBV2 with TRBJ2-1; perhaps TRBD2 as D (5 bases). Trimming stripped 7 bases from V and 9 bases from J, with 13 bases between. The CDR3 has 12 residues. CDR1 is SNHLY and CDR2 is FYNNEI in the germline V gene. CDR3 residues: CASTLARGEQFF. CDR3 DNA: TGTGCCAGCACCTTAGCTCGGGGTGAGCAGTTCTTC.

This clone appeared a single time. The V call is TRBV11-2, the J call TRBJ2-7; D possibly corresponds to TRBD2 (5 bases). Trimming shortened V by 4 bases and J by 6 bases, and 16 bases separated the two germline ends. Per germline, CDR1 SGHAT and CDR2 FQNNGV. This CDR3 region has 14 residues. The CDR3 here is CASSSGEATFEQYF. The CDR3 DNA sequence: TGTGCCAGCAGCTCCGGGGAAGCAACCTTCGAGCAGTACTTC.

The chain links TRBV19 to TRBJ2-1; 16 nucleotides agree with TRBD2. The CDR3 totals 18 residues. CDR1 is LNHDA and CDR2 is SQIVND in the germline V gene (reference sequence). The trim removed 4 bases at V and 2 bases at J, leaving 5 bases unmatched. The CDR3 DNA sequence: TGTGCCAGTAGTACCCCGGGACTAGCGGGGGGGACCTACAATGAGCAGTTCTTC. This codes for CASSTPGLAGGTYNEQFF.

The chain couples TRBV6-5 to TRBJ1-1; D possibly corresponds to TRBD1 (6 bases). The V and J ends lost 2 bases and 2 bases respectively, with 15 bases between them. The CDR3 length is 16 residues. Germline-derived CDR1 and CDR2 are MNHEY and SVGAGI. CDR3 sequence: CASSYKSTGFNTEAFF. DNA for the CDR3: TGTGCCAGCAGTTACAAATCCACAGGGTTTAACACTGAAGCTTTCTTT.

Here the CDR3 DNA reads TGTGCCAGCAGTTTTGGACATGTGGCTAACTATGGCTACACCTTC. Protein product: CASSFGHVANYGYTF. The gene calls are TRBV27 and TRBJ1-2, with D perhaps TRBD1 (5 bases). This CDR3 has 15 residues. CDR1 is MNHEY, CDR2 SMNVEV, per germline (reference sequence). Trimming shortened V by 3 bases and J by 0 bases, and 11 bases separated the two germline ends.

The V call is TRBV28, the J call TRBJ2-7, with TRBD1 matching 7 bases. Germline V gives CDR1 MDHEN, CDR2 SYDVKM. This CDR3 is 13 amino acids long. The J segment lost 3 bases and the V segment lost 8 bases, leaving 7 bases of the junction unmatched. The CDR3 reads CASVDRVFYEQYF. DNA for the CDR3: TGTGCCAGCGTAGACAGGGTTTTCTACGAGCAGTACTTC.

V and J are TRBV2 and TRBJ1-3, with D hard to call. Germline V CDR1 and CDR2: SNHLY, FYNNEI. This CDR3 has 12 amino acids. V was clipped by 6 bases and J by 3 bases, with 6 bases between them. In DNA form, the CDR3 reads TGTGCCAGCAGACTTAGTGGAAACACCATATATTTT. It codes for CASRLSGNTIYF.

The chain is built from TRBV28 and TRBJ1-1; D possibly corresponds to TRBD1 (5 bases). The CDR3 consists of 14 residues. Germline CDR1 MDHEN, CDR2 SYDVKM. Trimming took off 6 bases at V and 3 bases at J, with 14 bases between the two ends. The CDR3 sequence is CASRRQPRDTEAFF. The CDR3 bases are TGTGCCAGCAGACGACAGCCTAGAGACACTGAAGCTTTCTTT.

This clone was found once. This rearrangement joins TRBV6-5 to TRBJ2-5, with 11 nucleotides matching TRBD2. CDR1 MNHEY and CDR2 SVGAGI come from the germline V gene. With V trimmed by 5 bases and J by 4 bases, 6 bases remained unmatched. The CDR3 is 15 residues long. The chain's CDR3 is CASSGGTSGRETQYF. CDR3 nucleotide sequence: TGTGCCAGCAGTGGCGGGACTAGCGGAAGAGAGACCCAGTACTTC.

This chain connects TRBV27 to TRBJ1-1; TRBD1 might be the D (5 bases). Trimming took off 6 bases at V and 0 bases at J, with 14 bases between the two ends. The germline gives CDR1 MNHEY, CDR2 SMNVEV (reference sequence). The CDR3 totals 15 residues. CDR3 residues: CASRLTTVMNTEAFF. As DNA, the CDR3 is TGTGCCAGCAGACTGACGACAGTGATGAACACTGAAGCTTTCTTT.

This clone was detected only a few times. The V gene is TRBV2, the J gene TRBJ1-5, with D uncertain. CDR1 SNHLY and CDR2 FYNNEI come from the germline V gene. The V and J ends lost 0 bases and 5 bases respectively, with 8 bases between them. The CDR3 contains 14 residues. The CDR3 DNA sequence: TGTGCCAGCAGTGAAGCGTTGGGAGATCAGCCCCAGCATTTT. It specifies CASSEALGDQPQHF.

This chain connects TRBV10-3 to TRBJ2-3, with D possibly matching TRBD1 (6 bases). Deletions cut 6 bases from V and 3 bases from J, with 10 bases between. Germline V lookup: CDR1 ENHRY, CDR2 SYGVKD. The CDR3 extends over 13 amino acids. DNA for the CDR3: TGTGCCATCAGGCCGGGACAAACAGATACGCAGTATTTT. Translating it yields CAIRPGQTDTQYF.